This T cell receptor beta chain stems from a study of T cells in localized non-small cell lung cancer. General observations from the study: The greatest T cell clonality was found in uninvolved adjacent lung (higher than in tumor). Heterogeneity remains possible, as sequencing covered one tumor region only.

The CDR3 length is 19 residues. The ends lost 8 bases at V and 1 base at J; junction bases unmatched: 16. CDR1 is MRHNA, CDR2 SNTAGT, per germline. For this clone: As yet, its antigen is unknown.

Sequenced by immunoSEQ multiplex PCR; TCRdb stores in-frame clones only, minus some. The sample has 25,000 to 35,000 clones; approximately 91% are singletons. The genes are TRBV6-4 and TRBJ2-1; 11 nucleotides align to TRBD2. This sequence was found in a man aged 40 to 69 with stage II lung adenocarcinoma. The sequencing here drew on PBMCs, taken before any cancer treatment. The CDR3 loop reads CASLQPQPSGRSSYNEQFF. As DNA, the CDR3 is TGTGCCAGCCTACAACCCCAGCCTAGCGGGAGGTCATCCTACAATGAGCAGTTCTTC.